The present TCR beta chain was sequenced within a study of blood T cell repertoires in COVID-19. Some clones are missing from TCRdb's copy, which holds only in-frame ones; the method was immunoSEQ multiplex PCR. Of approximately 300,000 clones in the sample, 86% were seen once. Trimming pared 0 bases from V and 4 bases from J, leaving 19 bases between. The CDR3 spans 17 residues. Per the germline V gene, CDR1 is SGHVS and CDR2 is FQNEAQ. This clonotype was sampled from a woman aged 50 to 65 with acute or convalescent COVID-19. The sample comprised peripheral blood. The chain has TRBV7-8 and TRBJ2-7, with D perhaps matching TRBD2 (6 bases). This CDR3 reads CASSLAGGRGVRYEQYF. DNA of the CDR3: TGTGCCAGCAGCTTAGCGGGTGGACGCGGGGTGAGATACGAGCAGTACTTC.